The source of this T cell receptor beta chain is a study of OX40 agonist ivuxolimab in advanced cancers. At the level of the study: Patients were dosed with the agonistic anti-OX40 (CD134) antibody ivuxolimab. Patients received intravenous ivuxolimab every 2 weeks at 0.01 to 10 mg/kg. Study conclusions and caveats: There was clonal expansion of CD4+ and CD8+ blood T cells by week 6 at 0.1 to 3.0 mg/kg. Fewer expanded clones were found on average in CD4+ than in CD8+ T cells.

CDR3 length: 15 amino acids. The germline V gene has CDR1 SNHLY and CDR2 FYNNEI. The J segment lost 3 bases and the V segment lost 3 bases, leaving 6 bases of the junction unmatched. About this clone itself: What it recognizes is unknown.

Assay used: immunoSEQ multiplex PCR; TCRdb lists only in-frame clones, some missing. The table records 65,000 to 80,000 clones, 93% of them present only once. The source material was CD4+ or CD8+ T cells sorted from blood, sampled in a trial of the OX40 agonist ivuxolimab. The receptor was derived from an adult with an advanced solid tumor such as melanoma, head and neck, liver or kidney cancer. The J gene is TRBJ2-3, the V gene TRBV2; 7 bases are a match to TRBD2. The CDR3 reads CASSDHTRGTDTQYF. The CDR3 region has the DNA TGTGCCAGCAGTGATCACACGCGGGGGACAGATACGCAGTATTTT. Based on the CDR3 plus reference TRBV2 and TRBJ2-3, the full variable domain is EPEVTQTPSHQVTQMGQEVILRCVPISNHLYFYWYRQILGQKVEFLVSFYNNEISEKSEIFDDQFSVERPDGSNFTLKIRSTKLEDSAMYFCASSDHTRGTDTQYFGPGTRLTVL.